These 14 T cell receptor beta chains were sequenced from one sample in a study of T cells in Graves' hyperthyroidism and ophthalmopathy. There were TCR beta CDR3 regions amplified from RNA transcripts. The TCR CDR3 was amplified in a first-round RT-PCR using the HTBI primer set. TCRdb reanalysed the multiplex PCR reads using MiXCR and keeps one entry per CDR3 protein. The sample lists about 290,000 distinct CDR3 sequences, roughly 17% seen once, with 33% in the top ten. The sequencing sample was made of blood. These receptors were collected from a man aged 30 to 39 with Graves' hyperthyroidism.

This clonotype has only a few counts. This chain joins TRBV29-1 and TRBJ2-3; 7 bases fit TRBD2. The CDR3 is made up of 12 amino acids. V shed 6 bases and J 3 bases; nucleotides not matched to a gene: 3. The germline V gene encodes CDR1 SQVTM and CDR2 ANQGSEA. The CDR3 DNA reads as TGCAGCGTCCCACTAGCGACAGATACGCAGTATTTT. This codes for CSVPLATDTQYF.

This clonotype was counted many times. The chain joins TRBV20-1 to TRBJ2-7; TRBD2 agrees at 7 bases. The CDR3 has 15 residues. V shed 3 bases, J shed 0 bases, and the junction held 8 bases outside the gene matches. Germline assignment: CDR1 DFQATT and CDR2 SNEGSKA (reference sequence). The CDR3 reads CSASPNRDYSYEQYF. For the CDR3, the DNA is TGCAGTGCTAGTCCTAACCGGGACTACTCCTACGAGCAGTACTTC.

This clonotype was observed at least ten times. The rearrangement uses TRBV10-2 and TRBJ1-4; 7 bases line up with TRBD1. The CDR3 extends over 16 amino acids. The V segment lost 2 bases and the J segment 2 bases; nucleotides outside the gene matches: 5. Germline CDR1 is WSHSY and CDR2 is SAAADI. CDR3 protein: CASSETGDETNEKLFF. The CDR3 DNA follows: TGCGCCAGCAGTGAGACAGGGGACGAGACTAATGAAAAACTGTTTTTT.

The chain employs TRBV7-3 and TRBJ1-1; D is uncertain. The CDR3 length is 13 residues. V lost 4 bases and J lost 4, with 10 bases in between. Germline CDR1 SGHTA, CDR2 FQGTGA. The CDR3 spells CASSSDLRTEAFF. As DNA, the CDR3 is TGTGCCAGCAGCTCCGATCTGCGCACTGAAGCTTTCTTT. Full variable domain (missing parts from reference TRBV7-3 and TRBJ1-1): GAGVSQTPSNKVTEKGKYVELRCDPISGHTALYWYRQSLGQGPEFLIYFQGTGAADDSGLPNDRFFAVRPEGSVSTLKIQRTERGDSAVYLCASSSDLRTEAFFGQGTRLTVV.

This clonotype was seen at least ten times. This sequence joins TRBV7-9 and TRBJ2-7, with 9 nucleotides matching TRBD1. The CDR3 totals 14 residues. Germline CDR1 is SEHNR and CDR2 is FQNEAQ (reference sequence). With V trimmed by 5 bases and J by 6 bases, 8 bases remained unmatched. This chain's CDR3 is CASSPRDREGEQYF. The CDR3 DNA reads as TGTGCCAGCAGCCCCCGGGACAGGGAAGGCGAGCAGTACTTC.

This clonotype was observed at least ten times. This chain links TRBV28 with TRBJ2-1; D gene unclear. Trimming cost V 6 bases and J 8 bases, with 11 bases left between them. The germline V gene encodes CDR1 MDHEN and CDR2 SYDVKM. The CDR3 has 12 residues. The chain's CDR3 is CASSYYRDEQFF. Here the CDR3 DNA reads TGTGCCAGCAGCTACTATCGGGATGAGCAGTTCTTC. Drawing the rest from reference TRBV28 and TRBJ2-1, the complete variable domain is DVKVTQSSRYLVKRTGEKVFLECVQDMDHENMFWYRQDPGLGLRLIYFSYDVKMKEKGDIPEGYSVSREKKERFSLILESASTNQTSMYLCASSYYRDEQFFGPGTRLTVL.

V and J are TRBV5-1 and TRBJ2-7; D is uncertain. V lost 6 bases and J lost 7, with 17 bases in between. This CDR3 is built from 13 residues. CDR1 is SGHRS, CDR2 YFSETQ, per germline. The CDR3 here is CASNRPLCREQYF. DNA for the CDR3: TGCGCCAGCAACCGGCCACTCTGTCGGGAGCAGTACTTC.

This clonotype was picked up many times. The chain recombines TRBV5-1 with TRBJ1-1, with 9 bases that match TRBD1. The CDR3 runs 15 residues. Trimming took 4 bases from V and 7 from J; bases not matched to a gene: 11. Germline V lookup: CDR1 SGHRS, CDR2 YFSETQ. The CDR3 DNA is TGCGCCAGCAGCCTCAAGGGGACAGGGAGTTTTGAAGCTTTCTTT. Its translation: CASSLKGTGSFEAFF.

The table lists this clonotype with many counts. This chain links TRBV2 with TRBJ1-6; no firm D call. Trimming stripped 4 bases from V and 7 bases from J, with 11 bases between. The CDR3 is made up of 14 amino acids. Germline CDR1 is SNHLY and CDR2 is FYNNEI. The CDR3 sequence is CASSGPPVNSPLHF. CDR3 nucleotide sequence: TGTGCCAGCAGTGGGCCCCCGGTGAATTCACCCCTCCACTTT.

This clonotype has at least ten counts. This rearrangement joins TRBV12-3 or TRBV12-4 to TRBJ2-1; 10 bases are a match to TRBD1. The CDR3 covers 17 residues. Losses at the gene ends were 3 bases for V and 5 bases for J; bases not matched to a gene: 10. For the CDR3, the DNA is TGTGCCAGCAGTTTCCTACCGGGACAGGGGAGACACAATGAGCAGTTCTTC. As protein: CASSFLPGQGRHNEQFF.

This clonotype occurred many times. V gene TRBV12-3 or TRBV12-4 combines with J gene TRBJ2-1; 8 nucleotides agree with TRBD2. Trimming at V came to 6 bases and at J to 4 bases, leaving 11 bases not matched to a gene. The CDR3 has 16 amino acids. CDR3 nucleotide sequence: TGTGCCAGCAGGGGGACTATAGCGGGACTATACAATGAGCAGTTCTTC. Translated, it gives CASRGTIAGLYNEQFF.

The CDR3 sequence is CASSPRATVEETQYF. The CDR3 DNA is TGTGCCAGCTCACCACGTGCCACAGTAGAAGAGACCCAGTACTTC. The genes are TRBV18 and TRBJ2-5, with D unclear. CDR1 KGHSH and CDR2 LQKENI come from the germline V gene. The CDR3 contains 15 residues. V lost 1 base and J lost 3, with 12 bases in between.

This clonotype was counted many times. The rearrangement links TRBV28 to TRBJ1-1, with 12 positions matching TRBD1. This CDR3 contains 15 residues. Looked up from germline, CDR1 is MDHEN and CDR2 is SYDVKM. As DNA, the CDR3 is TGTGCTGCGCGGGACAGGGGGCAGGACAACACTGAAGCTTTCTTT. It translates to CAARDRGQDNTEAFF.

This clonotype was detected a few times. The chain uses TRBV6-1 and TRBJ1-1, with a weak D call TRBD1 (6 bases). V lost 8 bases, J lost 3 bases, and 13 bases lay in between. The germline gives CDR1 MNHNS, CDR2 SASEGT. CDR3 length: 13 residues. The CDR3 is CASRDDRYTEAFF. CDR3 in DNA: TGTGCCAGCCGAGACGACAGGTACACTGAAGCTTTCTTT.